This TCR beta chain was sequenced during a study of T cells after yellow fever vaccination. Germline trimming cut 5 bases from V and 10 bases from J; bases unmatched to any gene: 6. Germline V gene sequence: CDR1 SQVTM, CDR2 ANQGSEA. The CDR3 consists of 12 residues. UMIs were added to TCR cDNA along with a universal primer site when it was made by 5'RACE template switching. Each CDR3 protein gets one entry after TCRdb re-called the 5' RACE reads with MiXCR. Among some 560,000 distinct CDR3 sequences listed, approximately 16% were seen once. The gene calls are TRBV29-1 and TRBJ2-1; 9 bases match TRBD1. The receptor was derived from a man between 18 and 35 years old who received the YFV17D yellow fever vaccine. Sequencing used PBMCs, obtained roughly 5 days after the first yellow fever vaccination. The CDR3 bases are TGCAGCGTTTTCGGACAGGGGAAAGAGCAGTTCTTC. Protein product: CSVFGQGKEQFF.